Sequencing of this T cell receptor (beta chain) was carried out in a study of T cell changes during pregnancy in multiple sclerosis (dated by TCRdb to the late 2010s). Regarding the complete study: The study examined how the T cell repertoire changed over the course of pregnancy in women with multiple sclerosis.

About this clone: Its antigen is currently not known. Per-nucleotide qualities are absent, and no much larger clonotype sits a single base away.

To prepare the library, the immunoSEQ multiplex PCR assay was applied. The immuneACCESS repertoire file appears here via TCRdb, limited to in-frame rearrangements. These files lack a portion of the clones; in checked studies, under half of the deficit traces to unresolved V genes, and the cause of the others is not known. The sample has some 60,000 clones on record, 80% to 95% of them singletons. 2.5% to 3.5% of the sample belongs to the ten largest clones. The sequenced sample was peripheral blood, obtained in the third trimester of pregnancy. The TCR was taken from a female donor in good health, enrolled as a control in a pregnancy study.

In nucleotides, the sequence is TGCGCCAGCAGCTTGGTAGAAGTTTCCTACAATGAGCAGTTCTTC. The encoded protein is CASSLVEVSYNEQFF. The sequence is built from TRBV5-1 and TRBJ2-1; a confident D gene designation cannot be given. V is reduced by 0 bases and J by 1 base, leaving a spacing of 8 bases between them. The germline V gene sets CDR1 to SGHRS and CDR2 to YFSETQ. The CDR3, cysteine through phenylalanine, is 15 amino acids long. Only CDR3 DNA remains: 45 bases, in frame from the first base.